Sequencing of this T cell receptor beta chain was carried out in a study of OX40 agonist ivuxolimab in advanced cancers. Across the study: The study reported partial responses in three patients: one hepatocellular carcinoma, two cutaneous melanoma. Overall study findings and caveats: Antigen specificity was not determined for the expanded peripheral T cells.

The repertoire was sequenced with immunoSEQ multiplex PCR; TCRdb's copy has only in-frame clones and lacks some. The sample has tens of thousands of clones, approximately 85% seen once. The CDR3 contains 13 residues. The germline V and J ends were trimmed by 5 bases and 6 bases, with 8 bases remaining between them. Germline V gene lookup returns CDR1 SEHNR and CDR2 FQNEAQ (reference sequence). This clone has a handful of counts. Its antigen is unknown. Blood got drawn at baseline, again on cycle 4 day 1, and then on cycle 7 day 1. The material sequenced was CD4+ or CD8+ T cells sorted from blood, taken in a trial of the OX40 agonist ivuxolimab. The rearrangement joins TRBV7-9 to TRBJ1-6; possible D gene TRBD1, 6 bases. The TCR sequence derives from an adult with an advanced solid tumor such as melanoma, head and neck, liver or kidney cancer. The CDR3, as DNA: TGTGCCAGCAGCCGGGACATTAATTCACCCCTCCACTTT. Amino acids: CASSRDINSPLHF. The full variable domain, rest sourced from reference TRBV7-9 and TRBJ1-6, is DTGVSQNPRHKITKRGQNVTFRCDPISEHNRLYWYRQTLGQGPEFLTYFQNEAQLEKSRLLSDRFSAERPKGSFSTLEIQRTEQGDSAMYLCASSRDINSPLHFGNGTRLTVT.